The rows below give T cell receptor beta chains drawn from one sample of a study of blood T cell repertoires in COVID-19. Sequenced by immunoSEQ multiplex PCR; TCRdb stores in-frame clones only, minus some. Found here are around 250,000 clones, about four fifths of them singletons; the top ten hold roughly 5%. The sequencing sample was made of peripheral blood. The receptors here all came from an older man with acute or convalescent COVID-19. Both conserved end residues are part of each CDR3. Fields, in order: CDR3 protein, CDR3 DNA, V gene, clone size, J gene, D gene. The D gene is left open where the match is weak. Clone sizes are given selectively: once, few, many, or a class where the clone is expanded.

CASSKTRTGSYEQYF TGTGCCAGCAGTAAGACTAGGACTGGCTCCTACGAGCAGTACTTC TRBV6-5 - TRBJ2-7 -
CASSWTERQPQHF TGTGCCAGCAGTTGGACAGAGCGACAGCCCCAGCATTTT TRBV12-3/TRBV12-4 once TRBJ1-5 -
CASSSDKAYGYTF TGTGCCAGCAGCTCGGACAAGGCCTATGGCTACACCTTC TRBV7-9 - TRBJ1-2 -
CASSVGSGQRNEKLFF TGTGCCAGCAGCGTAGGCTCGGGACAGAGAAATGAAAAACTGTTTTTT TRBV9 - TRBJ1-4 TRBD1
CASSSTSGGGETQYF TGTGCCAGCAGCTCTACTAGCGGGGGTGGGGAGACCCAGTACTTC TRBV7-9 - TRBJ2-5 TRBD2
CASSSSGTALSSYNSPLHF TGTGCCAGCAGCTCGTCCGGGACAGCCTTAAGCTCCTATAATTCACCCCTCCACTTT TRBV7-2 - TRBJ1-6 TRBD1
CASMRGQGSETQYF TGTGCCAGCATGAGGGGACAGGGTTCAGAGACCCAGTACTTC TRBV2 - TRBJ2-5 TRBD1
CASTDARGRSYNEQFF TGTGCCAGCACCGACGCCAGGGGACGCTCCTACAATGAGCAGTTCTTC TRBV5-4 - TRBJ2-1 -
CASSPTPGLAHNEQFF TGTGCCAGCAGTCCAACTCCGGGACTAGCGCACAATGAGCAGTTCTTC TRBV27 few TRBJ2-1 TRBD2
CASSSRGELFF TGTGCCAGTAGTAGTCGCGGGGAGCTGTTTTTT TRBV19 - TRBJ2-2 -
CATSDRTGSHYEQYF TGTGCCACCAGTGATAGGACAGGGTCACACTACGAGCAGTACTTC TRBV24-1 - TRBJ2-7 TRBD1
CASSPHPWTSGSSSYNEQFF TGTGCCAGCAGCCCCCACCCTTGGACTAGCGGTAGTAGCTCCTACAATGAGCAGTTCTTC TRBV7-8 - TRBJ2-1 TRBD2
CASSYTGGPTQETQYF TGTGCCAGCAGCTACACCGGGGGGCCCACCCAAGAGACCCAGTACTTC TRBV5-6 - TRBJ2-5 -
CASSPPGLSLAGGRYEKFF TGTGCCAGCTCACCCCCTGGCCTAAGCCTAGCGGGAGGGAGGTATGAGAAGTTCTTC TRBV18 - TRBJ2-1 TRBD2
CASRTTGDHEQYF TGTGCCAGCAGGACGACAGGGGACCACGAGCAGTACTTC TRBV28 - TRBJ2-7 TRBD1
CARDDRDRDVYEQYF TGTGCCAGAGACGACCGGGACAGGGATGTGTACGAGCAGTACTTC TRBV6-4 - TRBJ2-7 TRBD1
CASSQDGGRGIYNEQFF TGTGCCAGCAGCCAAGATGGGGGGCGGGGGATTTACAATGAGCAGTTCTTC TRBV14 - TRBJ2-1 -
CASSQVLTGGNSPLHF TGTGCCAGCAGCCAAGTATTGACAGGGGGGAATTCACCCCTCCACTTT TRBV3-1/TRBV3-2 - TRBJ1-6 TRBD1
CASSPRGPESGANVLTF TGTGCCAGCAGCCCCAGGGGGCCGGAATCTGGGGCCAACGTCCTGACTTTC TRBV2 - TRBJ2-6 TRBD1
CASKLAVVGSYNEQFF TGCGCCAGCAAACTAGCGGTCGTGGGCTCCTACAATGAGCAGTTCTTC TRBV5-1 - TRBJ2-1 TRBD2
CAISSRGGVYTEAFF TGTGCCATCAGTTCTCGGGGGGGTGTGTACACTGAAGCTTTCTTT TRBV10-3 - TRBJ1-1 -
CASSQTENQPQHF TGTGCCAGCAGCCAGACAGAAAATCAGCCCCAGCATTTT TRBV3-1/TRBV3-2 - TRBJ1-5 -
CASSLEPSLGPQHF TGTGCCAGCAGCTTAGAGCCGTCCCTAGGGCCCCAGCATTTT TRBV7-2 - TRBJ1-5 -
CASSFGGKAFF TGTGCCAGCAGCTTCGGGGGGAAAGCTTTCTTT TRBV11-2 once TRBJ1-1 -
CASSFFGDTGNTIYF TGTGCCAGCAGTTTTTTCGGGGATACTGGAAACACCATATATTTT TRBV28 - TRBJ1-3 -
CASSLRDRGRGETQYF TGTGCCAGCAGCCTCCGCGACAGGGGGCGCGGAGAGACCCAGTACTTC TRBV3-1/TRBV3-2 - TRBJ2-5 TRBD1
CASSLVVGLAVNEQFF TGTGCCAGTAGTCTTGTAGTAGGACTAGCTGTCAATGAGCAGTTCTTC TRBV19 - TRBJ2-1 TRBD2
CASRTGDVETQYF TGCGCCAGCAGGACAGGAGATGTCGAGACCCAGTACTTC TRBV5-1 - TRBJ2-5 -
CASSQGDTKNYGYTF TGTGCCAGCAGTCAAGGCGACACGAAGAACTATGGCTACACCTTC TRBV28 - TRBJ1-2 -
CASSPLFSGGKETQYF TGCGCCAGCAGCCCTCTTTTTAGCGGGGGAAAGGAGACCCAGTACTTC TRBV4-1 - TRBJ2-5 TRBD2
CASSSGTSGNPSTDTQYF TGTGCCAGCAGCTCCGGGACTAGCGGGAACCCTAGCACAGATACGCAGTATTTT TRBV7-9 - TRBJ2-3 TRBD2
CATSRDVGGYEQYF TGTGCCACCAGCAGAGATGTGGGGGGCTACGAGCAGTACTTC TRBV15 once TRBJ2-7 -
CASSLGQIQETQYF TGCGCCAGCAGCTTGGGACAAATTCAAGAGACCCAGTACTTC TRBV5-1 - TRBJ2-5 -
CASSRDRREAFF TGTGCCAGCAGCCGGGACAGAAGGGAAGCTTTCTTT TRBV3-1/TRBV3-2 once TRBJ1-1 TRBD1
CASSFGDREAFF TGTGCCAGCAGCTTCGGGGACAGAGAAGCTTTCTTT TRBV7-2 once TRBJ1-1 TRBD1
CASSLSRNNEQFF TGTGCCAGCAGCTTATCGCGGAACAATGAGCAGTTCTTC TRBV7-2 - TRBJ2-1 -
CASSQGTGVDTEAFF TGTGCCAGCAGCCAAGGGACAGGGGTCGACACTGAAGCTTTCTTT TRBV3-1/TRBV3-2 once TRBJ1-1 TRBD1
CASTPGLGSFETQYF TGCGCCAGCACTCCGGGACTAGGTTCTTTTGAGACCCAGTACTTC TRBV4-1 - TRBJ2-5 TRBD2
CASSLLGQNTEAFF TGTGCCAGCAGCTTACTGGGCCAGAACACTGAAGCTTTCTTT TRBV7-6 - TRBJ1-1 -
CASALGQGNSGYTF TGTGCTAGTGCCCTGGGACAGGGTAATAGTGGCTACACCTTC TRBV12-5 many TRBJ1-2 TRBD1
CASSFLGSQRQETQYF TGTGCCAGCAGTTTTTTGGGCAGTCAGAGACAAGAGACCCAGTACTTC TRBV28 - TRBJ2-5 -
CASSADRGYEQFF TGCGCCAGCAGCGCGGACAGGGGATATGAGCAGTTCTTC TRBV5-1 - TRBJ2-1 TRBD1
CATAWARDSINGYTF TGTGCTACAGCGTGGGCCCGGGACAGTATAAATGGCTACACCTTC TRBV27 - TRBJ1-2 TRBD1
CASSVGSAGLGTGELFF TGTGCCAGTAGTGTAGGCTCCGCGGGGCTGGGCACCGGGGAGCTGTTTTTT TRBV19 - TRBJ2-2 -
CASSLAGSGGPGELFF TGCGCCAGCAGCTTGGCCGGTAGCGGGGGGCCCGGGGAGCTGTTTTTT TRBV5-1 - TRBJ2-2 TRBD2
CASSPGQGASAGNTIYF TGTGCCAGCAGCCCGGGACAGGGGGCATCTGCTGGAAACACCATATATTTT TRBV5-4 - TRBJ1-3 TRBD1
CASSPNPQLETQYF TGTGCCAGCAGTCCAAACCCCCAGTTGGAGACCCAGTACTTC TRBV28 - TRBJ2-5 -
CASTTSGMGEQFF TGTGCCAGCACTACTAGCGGGATGGGTGAGCAGTTCTTC TRBV2 - TRBJ2-1 TRBD2
CASRPPLAGVETQYF TGCGCCAGCAGACCCCCACTAGCGGGAGTGGAGACCCAGTACTTC TRBV5-1 - TRBJ2-5 TRBD2
CASSRTGDASEAFF TGTGCCAGCAGTAGGACAGGGGATGCATCGGAAGCTTTCTTT TRBV6-5 - TRBJ1-1 TRBD1
CASSPPGSGGWDEQFF TGTGCCAGCAGTCCCCCGGGTAGCGGGGGGTGGGATGAGCAGTTCTTC TRBV28 - TRBJ2-1 TRBD2
CASSQDRAGGASTDTQYF TGTGCCAGCAGCCAAGATCGTGCGGGGGGGGCCAGCACAGATACGCAGTATTTT TRBV4-2 - TRBJ2-3 TRBD2
CAISEGTGQETQYF TGTGCCATCAGTGAGGGGACAGGCCAAGAGACCCAGTACTTC TRBV10-3 - TRBJ2-5 TRBD1
CASSLESGTHGETQYF TGCGCCAGCAGCTTGGAGTCGGGAACGCACGGGGAGACCCAGTACTTC TRBV5-1 - TRBJ2-5 -